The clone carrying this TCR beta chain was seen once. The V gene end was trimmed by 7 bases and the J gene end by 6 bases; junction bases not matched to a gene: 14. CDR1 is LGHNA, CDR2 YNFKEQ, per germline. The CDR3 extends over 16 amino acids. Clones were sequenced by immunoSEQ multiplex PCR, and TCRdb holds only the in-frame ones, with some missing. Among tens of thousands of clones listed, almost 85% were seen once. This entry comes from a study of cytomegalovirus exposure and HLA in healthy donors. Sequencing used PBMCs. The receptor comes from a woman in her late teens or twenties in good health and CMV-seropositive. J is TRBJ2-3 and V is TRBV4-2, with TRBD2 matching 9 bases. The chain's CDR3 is CASTTIGGGAGDTQYF. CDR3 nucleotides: TGTGCCAGCACCACAATTGGCGGGGGGGCCGGGGATACGCAGTATTTT.